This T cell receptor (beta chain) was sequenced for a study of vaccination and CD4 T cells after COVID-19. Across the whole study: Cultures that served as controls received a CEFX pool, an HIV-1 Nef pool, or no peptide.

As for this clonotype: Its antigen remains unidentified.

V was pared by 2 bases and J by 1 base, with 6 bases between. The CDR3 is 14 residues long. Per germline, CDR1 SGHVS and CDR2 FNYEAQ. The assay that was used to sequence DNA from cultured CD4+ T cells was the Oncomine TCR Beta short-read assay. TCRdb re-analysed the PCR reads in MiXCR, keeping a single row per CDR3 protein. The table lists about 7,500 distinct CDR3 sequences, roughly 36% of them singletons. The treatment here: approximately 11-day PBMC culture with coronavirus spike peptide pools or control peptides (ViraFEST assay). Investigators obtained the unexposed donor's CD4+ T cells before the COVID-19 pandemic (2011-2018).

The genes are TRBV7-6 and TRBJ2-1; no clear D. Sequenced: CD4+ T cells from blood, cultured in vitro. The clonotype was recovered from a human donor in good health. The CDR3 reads CASSLIGSYNEQFF. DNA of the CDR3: TGTGCCAGCAGCTTAATCGGGTCCTACAATGAGCAGTTCTTC.